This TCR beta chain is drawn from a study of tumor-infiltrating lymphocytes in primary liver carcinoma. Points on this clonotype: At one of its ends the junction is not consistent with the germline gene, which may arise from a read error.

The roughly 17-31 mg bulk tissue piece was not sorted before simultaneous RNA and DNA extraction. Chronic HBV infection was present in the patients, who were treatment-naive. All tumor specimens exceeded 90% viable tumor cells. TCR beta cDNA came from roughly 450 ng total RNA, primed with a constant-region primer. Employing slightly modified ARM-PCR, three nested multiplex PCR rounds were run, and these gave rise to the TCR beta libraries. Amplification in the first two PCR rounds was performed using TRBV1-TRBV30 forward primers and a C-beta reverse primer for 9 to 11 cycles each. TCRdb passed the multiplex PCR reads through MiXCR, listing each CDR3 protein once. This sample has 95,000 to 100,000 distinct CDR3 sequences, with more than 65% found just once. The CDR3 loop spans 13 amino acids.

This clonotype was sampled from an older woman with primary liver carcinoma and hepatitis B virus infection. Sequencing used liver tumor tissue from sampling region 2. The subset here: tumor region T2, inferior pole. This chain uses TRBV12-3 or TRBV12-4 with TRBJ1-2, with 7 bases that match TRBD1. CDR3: CASNRTGAYGYTF. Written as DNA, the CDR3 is TGTGCTAGCAATCGCACAGGGGCCTATGGCTACACCTTC.